The 13 T cell receptor beta chains below were found in one sample sequenced in a study of shared clonotypes between healthy human individuals. Sequenced by immunoSEQ multiplex PCR; TCRdb stores in-frame clones only, minus some. In the table there are over 950,000 clones, about 72% of which are singletons. Sequenced sample: memory CD4+ T cells from PBMCs. As for subset: CD45RA-negative fraction. The receptor source for this set is a man younger than 35 in good health. Some clones in this sample may be carry-over from other donors' samples.

The V call is TRBV5-1, the J call TRBJ2-1; 8 bases map to TRBD2. This CDR3 comprises 17 residues. The germline CDR1 and CDR2 sequences are SGHRS and YFSETQ. Unmatched junction bases numbered 5, after V lost 0 bases and J lost 0 bases. The CDR3 DNA follows: TGCGCCAGCAGCTTGGACATGGGACTAGGCTCCTACAATGAGCAGTTCTTC. This codes for CASSLDMGLGSYNEQFF.

The V gene is TRBV7-8, the J gene TRBJ1-5; D is undetermined. This CDR3 contains 14 residues. Trimming took off 3 bases at V and 7 bases at J, with 13 bases between the two ends. Germline values: CDR1 SGHVS, CDR2 FQNEAQ. The CDR3 loop is CASSLRRDVQPQHF. The CDR3 region has the DNA TGTGCCAGCAGCTTGAGACGGGATGTACAGCCCCAGCATTTT.

V is TRBV28 and J is TRBJ1-4; possible D gene TRBD1, 6 bases. The V end was cut by 5 bases, the J end by 12 bases, with 13 bases between. CDR1 and CDR2 (germline): MDHEN, SYDVKM. CDR3 length: 12 residues. CDR3 loop: CASSVLQGELFF. CDR3 DNA sequence: TGTGCCAGCAGTGTCCTACAGGGCGAACTGTTTTTT.

The chain is built from TRBV28 and TRBJ1-2; 7 bases are a match to TRBD1. Germline CDR1 reads MDHEN; CDR2 reads SYDVKM. Germline trimming cut 5 bases from V and 2 bases from J; bases unmatched to any gene: 2. This CDR3 contains 13 residues. This chain's CDR3 is CASSADRNYGYTF. CDR3 coding DNA: TGTGCCAGCAGTGCGGACAGGAACTATGGCTACACCTTC.

V gene TRBV11-1 combines with J gene TRBJ2-2; 7 bases fit TRBD2. Germline loops: CDR1 SGHAT, CDR2 FQDESV (reference sequence). This CDR3 comprises 14 residues. Unmatched junction bases numbered 4, after V lost 5 bases and J lost 4 bases. The CDR3 protein is CASSPLAVTGELFF. The CDR3, as DNA: TGTGCCAGCAGCCCCCTAGCGGTCACCGGGGAGCTGTTTTTT.

This CDR3 is CASSLEPGTYEQYF. For the CDR3, the DNA is TGTGCCAGCAGCTTAGAACCAGGGACCTACGAGCAGTACTTC. The J gene is TRBJ2-7, the V gene TRBV11-2; weak D call: TRBD1 (5 bases). Trimming took off 0 bases at V and 2 bases at J, with 8 bases between the two ends. In germline, CDR1 is SGHAT, CDR2 FQNNGV. This CDR3 has 14 amino acids. Supplemented by reference TRBV11-2 and TRBJ2-7, the full variable domain reads EAGVAQSPRYKIIEKRQSVAFWCNPISGHATLYWYQQILGQGPKLLIQFQNNGVVDDSQLPKDRFSAERLKGVDSTLKIQPAKLEDSAVYLCASSLEPGTYEQYFGPGTRLTVT.

The rearrangement uses TRBV6-5 and TRBJ1-3, with D hard to call. V gave up 8 bases and J gave up 4 bases, with 6 bases separating them. Germline V gene data show CDR1 as MNHEY and CDR2 as SVGAGI. The CDR3 is 11 amino acids. In nucleotides, the CDR3 is TGTGCCAGCCGGAAAGGAAACACCATATATTTT. It yields the protein CASRKGNTIYF.

V and J are TRBV28 and TRBJ1-1; tentative D call: TRBD1 (5 bases). V lost 5 bases to trimming and J lost 1 base, with 14 bases between them. Germline V gives CDR1 MDHEN, CDR2 SYDVKM. The CDR3 is 15 residues long. The DNA for the CDR3 is TGTGCCAGCAGTGTCCCCGGGGGGGGGAACACTGAAGCTTTCTTT. It translates to CASSVPGGGNTEAFF.

This chain connects TRBV7-9 to TRBJ2-1; perhaps TRBD1 as D (8 bases). Germline CDR1 reads SEHNR; CDR2 reads FQNEAQ (reference sequence). The V end was cut by 10 bases, the J end by 2 bases, with 27 bases between. The CDR3 runs 18 residues. CDR3 sequence reads: CAMGTGNIGTTPYNEQFF. The CDR3 bases are TGTGCCATGGGGACAGGTAACATCGGGACTACGCCCTACAATGAGCAGTTCTTC.

This clone was counted once. V usage is TRBV5-8 and J usage is TRBJ2-3; D remains ambiguous. Trimming took off 0 bases at V and 0 bases at J, with 11 bases between the two ends. The CDR3 extends over 16 amino acids. The germline V gene has CDR1 SGHTS and CDR2 YDEGEE. The CDR3 reads CASSLVSALSTDTQYF. CDR3 coding DNA: TGTGCCAGCAGCTTGGTTTCAGCCCTTAGCACAGATACGCAGTATTTT.

This clone has a handful of counts. The V gene is TRBV25-1, the J gene TRBJ1-1; 7 bases are a match to TRBD1. CDR3 size: 12 residues. CDR1 MGHDK and CDR2 SYGVNS come from the germline V gene. V trimming: 8 bases; J trimming: 3 bases; junction bases outside the gene matches: 3. The CDR3 protein is CASRDSHTEAFF. CDR3 nucleotide sequence: TGTGCCAGCCGGGACAGCCACACTGAAGCTTTCTTT.

The chain joins TRBV30 to TRBJ1-4; D unresolved. CDR1 and CDR2 from the germline V gene are GTSNPN and SVGIG (reference sequence). The CDR3 has 13 amino acids. Trimming shortened V by 0 bases and J by 3 bases, and 5 bases separated the two germline ends. Written as DNA, the CDR3 is TGTGCCTGGAGTGTTGGACCTAATGAAAAACTGTTTTTT. It encodes CAWSVGPNEKLFF. The full variable domain, with the rest looked up from reference TRBV30 and TRBJ1-4, is SQTIHQWPATLVQPVGSPLSLECTVEGTSNPNLYWYRQAAGRGLQLLFYSVGIGQISSEVPQNLSASRPQDRQFILSSKKLLLSDSGFYLCAWSVGPNEKLFFGSGTQLSVL.

The rearrangement links TRBV28 to TRBJ2-7; D may be TRBD1 (6 bases). There are 14 residues in the CDR3. The germline V gene has CDR1 MDHEN and CDR2 SYDVKM. V dropped 5 bases and J dropped 7 bases, with 18 bases sitting between them. The CDR3 bases are TGTGCCAGCAGTCCCGCCGGCAGGGGCAAGGAGCAGTACTTC. It codes for CASSPAGRGKEQYF.